The clone carrying this T cell receptor (beta chain) was observed a few times. Its antigen is as yet unknown. The data were taken from a study of T cells after yellow fever vaccination. The TCR cDNA carried a universal primer site and UMIs from 5'RACE template switching. TCRdb used MiXCR to reprocess the 5' RACE reads, holding one entry per CDR3 protein. The sample lists 150,000 to 200,000 distinct CDR3 sequences; 6.2% were seen once. With V trimmed by 0 bases and J by 9 bases, 5 bases remained unmatched. This CDR3 has 15 residues. Germline CDR1 is SGDLS and CDR2 is YYNGEE. Study observations and caveats: Booster samples showed a return of most primary-vaccination clones (almost 97% CD4, over 70% CD8).

The input for sequencing was CD4+ T cells sorted from PBMCs, taken on the day of the first yellow fever vaccination. This sequence was found in a man aged 18 to 30 who received the YFV17D yellow fever vaccine. The rearrangement joins TRBV9 to TRBJ2-2, with TRBD1 matching over 10 bases. The CDR3 coding sequence is TGTGCCAGCAGCGTAGCTTCGACAGGGGGCCGGGAGCTGTTTTTT. Its translation is CASSVASTGGRELFF. The variable domain in full, completed from reference TRBV9 and TRBJ2-2, reads DSGVTQTPKHLITATGQRVTLRCSPRSGDLSVYWYQQSLDQGLQFLIQYYNGEERAKGNILERFSAQQFPDLHSELNLSSLELGDSALYFCASSVASTGGRELFFGEGSRLTVL.